Below are 11 T cell receptor beta chains sequenced from a single sample in a study of control samples from healthy donors and cancer patients. Sequencing used immunoSEQ multiplex PCR; TCRdb keeps in-frame clones, though not all of them. The sample shows tens of thousands of clones, over 90% of them seen only once. The specimen was PBMCs. These receptors all stem from a woman aged 50 to 60 with head and neck cancer.

The chain joins TRBV2 to TRBJ1-5, with D perhaps matching TRBD1 (5 bases). Deletions cut 2 bases from V and 4 bases from J, with 12 bases between. CDR1 SNHLY and CDR2 FYNNEI come from the germline V gene. The CDR3 contains 15 residues. CDR3 bases: TGTGCCAGCAGTGAAAAGGGACGGGATAATCAGCCCCAGCATTTT. Its protein is CASSEKGRDNQPQHF.

The chain links TRBV28 to TRBJ1-3, with D possibly being TRBD1 (5 bases). Germline values: CDR1 MDHEN, CDR2 SYDVKM. The CDR3 spans 14 residues. V lost 3 bases and J lost 3, with 9 bases in between. The CDR3 DNA sequence: TGTGCCAGCAGTTTCGGGGGGGGTGGAAACACCATATATTTT. This translates into CASSFGGGGNTIYF.

The rearrangement links TRBV28 to TRBJ2-4; TRBD1 might be the D (6 bases). CDR1 and CDR2 from the germline V gene are MDHEN and SYDVKM. This CDR3 region has 14 residues. V was shortened by 5 bases and J by 4 bases, with 12 bases between the two germline ends. DNA for the CDR3: TGTGCCAGCAGTACCGGGACATCAAAAAACATTCAGTACTTC. Translating it yields CASSTGTSKNIQYF.

The gene calls are TRBV5-4 and TRBJ2-7, with D perhaps assigned TRBD1 or TRBD2 (5 bases each). This CDR3 region has 16 residues. Germline V gene lookup returns CDR1 SGHNT and CDR2 YYREEE (reference sequence). Trimming left V 1 base short and J 2 bases short, with 16 bases between. The CDR3 sequence is CASSLRRGRLPYEQYF. DNA of the CDR3: TGTGCCAGCAGCTTGCGAAGGGGACGGCTACCCTACGAGCAGTACTTC.

The V and J genes are TRBV11-2 and TRBJ1-2, with TRBD1 identical over 10 bases. Per the germline V gene, CDR1 is SGHAT and CDR2 is FQNNGV. The CDR3 has 16 amino acids. After removal of 5 bases from V and 0 bases from J, the junction contained 6 bases not matched to a gene. In DNA form, the CDR3 reads TGTGCCAGCAGCCCTGGACAGGGGGAAACTAACTATGGCTACACCTTC. Translated, it gives CASSPGQGETNYGYTF.

The chain couples TRBV19 to TRBJ2-1; a possible D gene is TRBD2 (5 bases). CDR3 length: 15 amino acids. The V end was cut by 5 bases, the J end by 1 base, with 12 bases between. Looked up from germline, CDR1 is LNHDA and CDR2 is SQIVND (reference sequence). In DNA, the CDR3 is TGTGCCAGTAGTCTATTAGCGACTTCCTACAATGAGCAGTTCTTC. It codes for CASSLLATSYNEQFF.

This clone was seen just once. The genes are TRBV9 and TRBJ2-5; maybe TRBD1 (6 bases). V shed 1 base and J shed 2 bases, with 9 bases lying between them. CDR3 length: 14 amino acids. Germline V lookup: CDR1 SGDLS, CDR2 YYNGEE. CDR3 sequence reads: CASSVTGRQETQYF. The CDR3 DNA sequence: TGTGCCAGCAGCGTAACAGGGCGGCAAGAGACCCAGTACTTC.

The V call is TRBV6-2 or TRBV6-3, the J call TRBJ2-7; TRBD1 is a possible D gene (5 bases). Germline assignment: CDR1 MNHEY and CDR2 SVGEGT. This CDR3 has 15 amino acids. V was trimmed by 0 bases and J by 3 bases, leaving 12 bases between them. The CDR3 nucleotides read TGTGCCAGCAGTTACTCATCCAGGGCGTTCTACGAGCAGTACTTC. It codes for CASSYSSRAFYEQYF.

This clone has a handful of counts. This same CDR3 is encoded by further DNA sequences in the sample. The CDR3 DNA is TGTGCCAGCAGTTTGACAGGGAACTATGGCTACACCTTC. Translation gives CASSLTGNYGYTF. V is TRBV6-5 and J is TRBJ1-2; 7 bases map to TRBD1. Germline V CDR1 and CDR2: MNHEY, SVGAGI. V was clipped by 4 bases and J by 2 bases; unmatched bases: 1. The CDR3 runs 13 residues.

V is TRBV2 and J is TRBJ1-5; TRBD1 matches at 12 bases. With V trimmed by 11 bases and J by 7 bases, 9 bases remained unmatched. Germline assignment: CDR1 SNHLY and CDR2 FYNNEI. The CDR3 has 14 amino acids. This CDR3 reads CAGSGTGGGQPQHF. CDR3 DNA: TGTGCCGGGTCCGGGACAGGGGGCGGCCAGCCCCAGCATTTT.

V usage is TRBV10-3 and J usage is TRBJ1-5; D may be TRBD1 (6 bases). The length of the CDR3 is 13 residues. Germline CDR1 and CDR2: ENHRY and SYGVKD. With 6 bases removed from V and 7 bases from J, the gap between germline ends came to 13 bases. CDR3 protein: CAIRKGGDQPQHF. DNA of the CDR3: TGTGCCATCAGGAAGGGGGGTGACCAGCCCCAGCATTTT.